This T cell receptor (beta chain) was found in a study of OX40 agonist ivuxolimab in advanced cancers. The CDR3 covers 14 residues. V was pared by 4 bases and J by 7 bases, with 5 bases of the junction left unmatched. CDR1 KGHSH and CDR2 LQKENI come from the germline V gene. This table comes from immunoSEQ multiplex PCR, and its TCRdb copy is limited to in-frame clones, with some not included. Here the sample spans roughly 76,000 clones, over 80% being singletons. The sequence was collected from an adult with an advanced solid tumor such as melanoma, head and neck, liver or kidney cancer. Sample: CD4+ or CD8+ T cells sorted from blood, taken in a trial of the OX40 agonist ivuxolimab. This chain links TRBV18 with TRBJ1-5; 9 bases agree with TRBD1. CDR3 coding DNA: TGTGCCAGCTCACGGGACAGGGCAGGACAGCCCCAGCATTTT. It specifies CASSRDRAGQPQHF.